The clone carrying this T cell receptor (beta chain) was detected a few times. Antigen unknown. This sample stems from a study of vaccination effects on CD4 cells after COVID-19. Study-level information: A median of 72 days separated the second dose and sampling. Overall study results and limits: Whether induced by infection or by vaccine, clones showed marked clonal contraction late after vaccination. In the study, convalescent patients were few, and early post-infection timepoints were absent.

Following an approximately 10-day culture, CD4+ T cells were purified. Every participant took two doses of the BNT162b2 or mRNA-1273 vaccine. Both day 3 and day 7 saw half the medium replaced with IL-2 medium. The CDR3 has 17 amino acids. Unmatched junction bases numbered 7, after V lost 1 base and J lost 2 bases. The germline V gene has CDR1 MGHRA and CDR2 YSYEKL. Generated by immunoSEQ multiplex PCR, the TCRdb table keeps only in-frame clones and is missing some. The data contain about 45,000 clones, approximately 72% of them singletons. The specimen was CD4+ T cells from PBMCs cultured without peptide, collected after COVID-19 vaccination. The receptor's source is a human donor who received a COVID-19 vaccine. The chain couples TRBV4-1 to TRBJ1-5; 8 bases are shared with TRBD1. CDR3 in amino acids: CASSQVQGAAGNQPQHF. CDR3 DNA: TGCGCCAGCAGCCAAGTCCAGGGGGCGGCGGGCAATCAGCCCCAGCATTTT.